The clone carrying this TCR beta chain has ten or more counts. The data originate from a study of Graves' ophthalmopathy and Graves' hyperthyroidism. The CDR3 sequence is 15 residues long. Losses at the gene ends were 6 bases for V and 4 bases for J; bases not matched to a gene: 7. The germline CDR1 and CDR2 sequences are MGHDK and SYGVNS. Amplification from RNA transcripts yielded the TCR beta CDR3 regions. HTBI-primed first-round RT-PCR preceded second-round multiplex PCR. Via MiXCR, TCRdb re-called the multiplex PCR reads, giving one row per CDR3 protein. The data show about 390,000 distinct CDR3 sequences, about 18% seen once. People with hyperthyroidism were aged 18 to 65 and newly diagnosed, under 2 months' duration.

The material sequenced was peripheral blood. This sequence originates from an adult woman with stable Graves' hyperthyroidism. This chain connects TRBV25-1 to TRBJ2-5, with TRBD1 identical over 11 bases. The CDR3 bases are TGTGCCAGCAGGGACAGGGGGCCGGGGATAGAGACCCAGTACTTC. The encoded protein is CASRDRGPGIETQYF.